This TCR beta chain was sequenced in a study of blood T cell repertoires in COVID-19. About the research overall: In each case, the material was cDNA or gDNA derived from T cells, B-cell-depleted T cells, or PBMCs.

J was trimmed by 1 base and V by 6 bases; bases with no gene match: 6. CDR1 is ENHRY, CDR2 SYGVKD, per germline. The CDR3 contains 14 residues. One Seattle source followed patients from active infection through their disease course. Original handling: Estimation of nucleated cell counts relied on the amplification of reference gene primers. Profiled with immunoSEQ multiplex PCR; TCRdb holds only in-frame clones, not every one. V and J calls and clone size follow that table, whereas D and trimming were derived from the DNA. The sample lists 380,000 or so clones, 86% occurring once. The sample was peripheral blood. This TCR was sampled from an older woman with COVID-19, enrolled during active disease. This chain connects TRBV10-3 to TRBJ2-7, with 7 bases that match TRBD2. DNA for the CDR3: TGTGCCATCAGCGAGCGGGGAACGTCCTACGAGCAGTACTTC. Its translation is CAISERGTSYEQYF.